This TCR beta chain was recorded in a study of T cells after yellow fever vaccination. Study-level results: Of the clonotypes, a small share occurred in both CD4 and CD8 compartments. Re-detected after boosting: most primary clones, almost 98% of CD4 and roughly 90% of CD8. Repertoires sorted by FACS could include abundant clonotypes that are contaminants from the bulk population.

This clonotype was observed many times. What it binds is not known. V was clipped by 3 bases and J by 0 bases, with 12 bases between them. Germline values: CDR1 DFQATT, CDR2 SNEGSKA (reference sequence). The CDR3 length is 15 residues. TCRdb reprocessed the 5' RACE reads via MiXCR and lists one record per CDR3 protein. Seen here are roughly 120,000 distinct CDR3 sequences, roughly 7.2% observed once, and the top ten hold more than 2.5%. This specimen consisted of CD4+ T cells sorted from PBMCs, obtained more than 40 days after the first yellow fever vaccination. The genes are TRBV20-1 and TRBJ1-5, with no clear D. The TCR sequence derives from a man aged 18 to 29 who received the YFV17D yellow fever vaccine. Here the CDR3 DNA reads TGCAGTGCTAGTCCGCAGTACTATAGCAATCAGCCCCAGCATTTT. This sequence encodes CSASPQYYSNQPQHF.